Following are 10 T cell receptor beta chains from one sample sequenced in a study of identifying expanded T cells in peripheral blood. The data were produced by immunoSEQ multiplex PCR, yet TCRdb's version contains in-frame clones alone and is incomplete. The sample has approximately 86,000 clones; 70% to 90% are singletons. Sequenced material: blood. The receptors shown here come from a person between 18 and 70 years old in good health.

The rearrangement uses TRBV4-3 and TRBJ2-2; D might be TRBD2 (6 bases). CDR1 is LGHNA, CDR2 YSLEER, per germline. V was trimmed by 5 bases and J by 6 bases, leaving 16 bases between them. This CDR3 has 15 residues. The CDR3 spells CASSGGTGMAGELFF. DNA for the CDR3: TGCGCCAGCAGCGGGGGGACTGGAATGGCCGGGGAGCTGTTTTTT.

The table lists this clone with a count of one. This chain links TRBV7-6 with TRBJ2-4; 11 bases line up with TRBD2. Germline V gene sequence: CDR1 SGHVS, CDR2 FNYEAQ. CDR3 length equals 18 residues. V shed 4 bases and J 0 bases; nucleotides not matched to a gene: 8. CDR3 sequence: CASSSLAGGLLAKNIQYF. The CDR3 coding sequence is TGTGCCAGCAGCTCCTTAGCGGGGGGGCTCCTAGCCAAAAACATTCAGTACTTC.

The V call is TRBV18, the J call TRBJ2-1; 11 positions match TRBD2. V trimming: 2 bases; J trimming: 9 bases; junction bases outside the gene matches: 12. This CDR3 has 17 amino acids. CDR1 KGHSH and CDR2 LQKENI come from the germline V gene. In nucleotides, the CDR3 is TGTGCCAGCTCACCAAAACGTACTAGCGGGGGACCAGGTGAGCAGTTCTTC. As protein: CASSPKRTSGGPGEQFF.

V gene TRBV20-1 combines with J gene TRBJ1-2; no reliable D call. CDR1 and CDR2 from the germline V gene are DFQATT and SNEGSKA (reference sequence). V was cut by 0 bases and J by 8 bases, with 7 bases left in between. The CDR3 contains 11 residues. The CDR3 bases are TGCAGTGCTAGAGAGGTGGGGGGCTACACCTTC. Protein product: CSAREVGGYTF.

The chain carries TRBV19 and TRBJ1-2; the D gene is possibly TRBD1 (6 bases). The V and J ends lost 5 bases and 5 bases respectively, with 15 bases between them. Per the germline V gene, CDR1 is LNHDA and CDR2 is SQIVND (reference sequence). The CDR3 runs to 14 residues. Written as DNA, the CDR3 is TGTGCCAGTAGTCCCACTCGGACAGCTTATGGCTACACCTTC. Its translation is CASSPTRTAYGYTF.

This clone was counted a single time. The chain has TRBV19 and TRBJ2-4, with D maybe TRBD1 (6 bases). The length of the CDR3 is 15 residues. Trimming removed 6 bases at V and 12 bases at J, with 24 bases between. CDR1 LNHDA and CDR2 SQIVND come from the germline V gene (reference sequence). Written as DNA, the CDR3 is TGTGCCAGTAGGGAGGCAGGGGCTCCGTCCGGTGGTCAGTACTTC. Protein sequence: CASREAGAPSGGQYF.

The chain joins TRBV18 to TRBJ1-1; no definite D call. The CDR3 has 13 amino acids. V was shortened by 3 bases and J by 0 bases, with 5 bases between the two germline ends. The germline gives CDR1 KGHSH, CDR2 LQKENI. The DNA for the CDR3 is TGTGCCAGCTCACCGGTAATGAACACTGAAGCTTTCTTT. Its protein product is CASSPVMNTEAFF.

The chain uses TRBV19 and TRBJ2-3; tentatively, D is TRBD1 or TRBD2 (6 bases each). Germline-derived CDR1 and CDR2 are LNHDA and SQIVND (reference sequence). The CDR3 loop spans 13 amino acids. Between the trimmed V and J ends, which lost 6 bases and 4 bases, there was a span of 11 bases. This CDR3 is CASSYREADTQYF. The CDR3 bases are TGTGCCAGTAGCTACAGGGAGGCAGATACGCAGTATTTT.

This rearrangement joins TRBV15 to TRBJ2-1; the D gene is possibly TRBD1 (6 bases). The CDR3 runs to 14 residues. Germline V gene data show CDR1 as LNHNV and CDR2 as YYDKDF (reference sequence). V lost 1 base to trimming and J lost 6 bases, with 10 bases between them. CDR3 bases: TGTGCCACCAGCAGAGGGACAGCTACCAATGAGCAGTTCTTC. Its translation: CATSRGTATNEQFF.

The chain carries TRBV30 and TRBJ1-2; D remains unclear. The V gene lost 3 bases and the J gene lost 2 bases, with 10 bases spanning the gap. The CDR3 totals 13 residues. Germline V lookup: CDR1 GTSNPN, CDR2 SVGIG (reference sequence). The CDR3 sequence: CAWSSGENYGYTF. The CDR3 nucleotides are TGTGCCTGGAGCTCCGGGGAGAACTATGGCTACACCTTC.